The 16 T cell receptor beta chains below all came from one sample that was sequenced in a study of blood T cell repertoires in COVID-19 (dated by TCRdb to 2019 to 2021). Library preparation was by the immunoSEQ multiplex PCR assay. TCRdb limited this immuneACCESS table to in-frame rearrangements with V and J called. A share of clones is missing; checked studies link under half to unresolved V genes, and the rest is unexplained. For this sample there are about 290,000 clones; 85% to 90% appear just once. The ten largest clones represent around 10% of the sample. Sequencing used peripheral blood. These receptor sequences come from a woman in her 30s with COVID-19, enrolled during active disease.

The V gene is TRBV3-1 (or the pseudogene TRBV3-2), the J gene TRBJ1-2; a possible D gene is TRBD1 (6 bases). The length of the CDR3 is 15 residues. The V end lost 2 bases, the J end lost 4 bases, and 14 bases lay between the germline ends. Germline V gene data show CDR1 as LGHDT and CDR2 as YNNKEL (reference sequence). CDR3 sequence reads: CASSQRARGAYGYTF. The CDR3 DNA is TGTGCCAGCAGCCAAAGGGCCCGGGGGGCCTATGGCTACACCTTC.

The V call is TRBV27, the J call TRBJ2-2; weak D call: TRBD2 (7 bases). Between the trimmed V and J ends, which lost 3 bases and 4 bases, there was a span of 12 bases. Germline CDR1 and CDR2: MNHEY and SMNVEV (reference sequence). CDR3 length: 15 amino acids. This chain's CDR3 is CASSFGGLPTGELFF. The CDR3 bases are TGTGCCAGCAGTTTCGGGGGGCTTCCCACCGGGGAGCTGTTTTTT.

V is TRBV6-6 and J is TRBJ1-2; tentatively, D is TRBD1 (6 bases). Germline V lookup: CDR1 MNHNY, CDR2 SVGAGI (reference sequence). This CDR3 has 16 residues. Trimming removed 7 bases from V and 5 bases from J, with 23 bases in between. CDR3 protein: CASTMDSLGSGYGYTF. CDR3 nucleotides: TGTGCCAGCACCATGGACAGTCTCGGCTCTGGGTATGGCTACACCTTC.

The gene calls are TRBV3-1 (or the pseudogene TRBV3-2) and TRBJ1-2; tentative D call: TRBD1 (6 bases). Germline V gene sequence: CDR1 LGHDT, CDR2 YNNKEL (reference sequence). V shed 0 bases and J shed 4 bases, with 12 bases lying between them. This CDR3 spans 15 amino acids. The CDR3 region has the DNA TGTGCCAGCAGCCAAGATTGGGGGCTCGGCTATGGCTACACCTTC. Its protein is CASSQDWGLGYGYTF.

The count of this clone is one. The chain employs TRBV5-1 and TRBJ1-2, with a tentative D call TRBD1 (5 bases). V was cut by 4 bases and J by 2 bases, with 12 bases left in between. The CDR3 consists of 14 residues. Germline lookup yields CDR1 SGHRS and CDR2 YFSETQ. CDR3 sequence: CASSDQQANYGYTF. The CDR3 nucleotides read TGCGCCAGCAGCGATCAACAGGCCAACTATGGCTACACCTTC.

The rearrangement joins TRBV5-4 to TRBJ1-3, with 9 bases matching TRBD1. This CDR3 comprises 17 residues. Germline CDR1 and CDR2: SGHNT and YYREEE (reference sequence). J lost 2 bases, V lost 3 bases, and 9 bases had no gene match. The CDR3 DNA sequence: TGTGCCAGCAGCTATCACTACCGGGACAGGGCTGGAAACACCATATATTTT. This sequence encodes CASSYHYRDRAGNTIYF.

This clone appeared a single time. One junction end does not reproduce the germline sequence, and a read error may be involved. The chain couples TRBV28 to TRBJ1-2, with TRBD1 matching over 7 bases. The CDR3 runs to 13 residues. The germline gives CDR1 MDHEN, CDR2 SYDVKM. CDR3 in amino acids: CACSGTAAFGYTF. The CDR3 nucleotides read TGTGCCTGCAGCGGGACAGCCGCCTTTGGCTACACCTTC.

In nucleotides, the CDR3 is TGTGCCAGCAGCCCTAGGGTTCGGGGTAACTATGGCTACACCTTC. As protein: CASSPRVRGNYGYTF. V usage is TRBV3-1 (or the pseudogene TRBV3-2) and J usage is TRBJ1-2; D not certain. The CDR3 runs 15 residues. Trimming pared 4 bases from V and 1 base from J, leaving 13 bases between. Germline lookup yields CDR1 LGHDT and CDR2 YNNKEL (reference sequence).

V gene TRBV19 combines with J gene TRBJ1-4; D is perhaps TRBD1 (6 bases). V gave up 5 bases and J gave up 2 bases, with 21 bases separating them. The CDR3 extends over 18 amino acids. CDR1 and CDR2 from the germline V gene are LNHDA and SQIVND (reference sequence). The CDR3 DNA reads TGTGCCAGTAGTTACGGTCCGGGGGGCCTAAGGACTAATGAAAAACTGTTTTTT. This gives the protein CASSYGPGGLRTNEKLFF.

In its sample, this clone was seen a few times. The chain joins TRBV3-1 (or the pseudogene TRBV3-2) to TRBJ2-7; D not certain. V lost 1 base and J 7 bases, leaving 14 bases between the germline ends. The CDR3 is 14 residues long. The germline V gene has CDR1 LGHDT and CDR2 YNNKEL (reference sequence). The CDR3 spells CASSQGLRIGEQYF. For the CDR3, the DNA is TGTGCCAGCAGCCAAGGGCTCAGGATTGGGGAGCAGTACTTC.

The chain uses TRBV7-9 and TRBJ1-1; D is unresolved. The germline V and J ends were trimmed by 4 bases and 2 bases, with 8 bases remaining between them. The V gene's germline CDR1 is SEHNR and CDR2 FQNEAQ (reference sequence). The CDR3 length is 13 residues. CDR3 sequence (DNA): TGTGCCAGCAGCTCCCAGGAAAACACTGAAGCTTTCTTT. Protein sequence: CASSSQENTEAFF.

CDR3 in amino acids: CASSQGGNSPLHF. CDR3 sequence (DNA): TGTGCCAGCAGCCAAGGCGGAAATTCACCCCTCCACTTT. The chain has TRBV14 and TRBJ1-6; D is unclear. The CDR3 runs 13 residues. V was clipped by 1 base and J by 7 bases, with 5 bases between them. Germline-derived CDR1 and CDR2 are SGHDN and FVKESK.

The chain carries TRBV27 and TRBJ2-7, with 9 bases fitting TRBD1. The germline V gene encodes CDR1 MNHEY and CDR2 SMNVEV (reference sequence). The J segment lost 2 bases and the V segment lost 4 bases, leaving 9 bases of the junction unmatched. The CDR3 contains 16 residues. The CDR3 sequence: CASSSPPWDRAYEQYF. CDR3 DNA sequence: TGTGCCAGCAGTTCCCCCCCGTGGGACAGGGCCTACGAGCAGTACTTC.

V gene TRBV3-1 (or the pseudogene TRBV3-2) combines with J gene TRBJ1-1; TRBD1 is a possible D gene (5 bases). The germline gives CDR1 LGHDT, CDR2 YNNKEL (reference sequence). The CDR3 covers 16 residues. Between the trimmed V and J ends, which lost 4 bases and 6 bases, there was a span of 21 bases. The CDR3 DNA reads TGTGCCAGCAGCCCCACCCCTAGAGCGCGGGGCGCTGAAGCTTTCTTT. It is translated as CASSPTPRARGAEAFF.

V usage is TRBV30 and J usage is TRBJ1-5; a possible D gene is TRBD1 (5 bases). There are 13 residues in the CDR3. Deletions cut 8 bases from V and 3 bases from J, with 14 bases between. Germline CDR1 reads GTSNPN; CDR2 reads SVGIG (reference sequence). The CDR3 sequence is CAARQSPNQPQHF. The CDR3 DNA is TGTGCCGCGAGACAGTCCCCCAATCAGCCCCAGCATTTT.

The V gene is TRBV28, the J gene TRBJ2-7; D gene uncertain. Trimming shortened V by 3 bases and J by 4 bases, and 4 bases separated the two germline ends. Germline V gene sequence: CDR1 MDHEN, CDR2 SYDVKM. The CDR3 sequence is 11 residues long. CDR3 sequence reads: CASSFSYEQYF. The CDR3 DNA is TGTGCCAGCAGTTTTTCGTACGAGCAGTACTTC.